Listed here is a single T cell receptor beta chain. Clones were sequenced by immunoSEQ multiplex PCR, and TCRdb holds only the in-frame ones, with some missing. The sample has around 310,000 clones; roughly nine tenths are singletons. This sample stems from a study of blood T cell repertoires in COVID-19. Trimming took off 5 bases at V and 0 bases at J, with 14 bases between the two ends. The CDR3 has 15 amino acids. From germline, CDR1 is MDHEN and CDR2 SYDVKM. V usage is TRBV28 and J usage is TRBJ2-7; D remains unclear. The sequenced material came from PBMCs or T cells enriched from blood (not recorded which). The receptor was derived from a woman aged 30 to 39 who had recovered from COVID-19. CDR3: CASSPPAVSSYEQYF. In DNA, the CDR3 is TGTGCCAGCAGTCCCCCCGCGGTCAGCTCCTACGAGCAGTACTTC.